Presented here are 27 T cell receptor beta chains from one specimen sequenced in a study of blood T cell repertoires in COVID-19 (dated by TCRdb to 2018 to 2021). Library construction relied on the immunoSEQ multiplex PCR assay. Drawn from immuneACCESS, this table holds only the in-frame rearrangements with V and J called that TCRdb kept. Clones are partly lost; checked studies trace under half to an unresolved V gene and leave the rest unexplained. A total of over 350,000 clones appear in this sample, 75% to 90% of them only once. More than 4% of the sample rests with the top ten. The sample taken for sequencing was peripheral blood. The receptors were gathered from a woman younger than 45 with acute or convalescent COVID-19.

The chain has TRBV2 and TRBJ2-7; 8 nucleotides line up with TRBD1. With 4 bases clipped from V and 3 bases from J, the junction kept 5 bases outside the gene matches. Germline V gene sequence: CDR1 SNHLY, CDR2 FYNNEI. CDR3 size: 14 residues. The CDR3 sequence is CASSGGQGLYEQYF. In DNA, the CDR3 is TGTGCCAGCAGTGGCGGACAGGGTCTCTACGAGCAGTACTTC.

This sequence joins TRBV5-6 and TRBJ1-3; D may be TRBD1 (6 bases). CDR1 is SGHDT and CDR2 is YYEEEE in the germline V gene. The CDR3 runs 16 residues. V gave up 4 bases and J gave up 3 bases, with 17 bases separating them. DNA of the CDR3: TGTGCCAGCAGCCTACCCGGCAGGGGTATTGGAAACACCATATATTTT. It yields the protein CASSLPGRGIGNTIYF.

This chain links TRBV5-1 with TRBJ2-3; a weak D match, TRBD1 (5 bases). Trimming cost V 5 bases and J 0 bases, with 13 bases left between them. The V gene's germline CDR1 is SGHRS and CDR2 YFSETQ. There are 15 residues in the CDR3. The DNA of the CDR3 is TGCGCCAGCAGACCGACAGCGCTCAGCACAGATACGCAGTATTTT. It translates to CASRPTALSTDTQYF. Together with reference TRBV5-1 and TRBJ2-3, the CDR3 gives the full variable domain: KAGVTQTPRYLIKTRGQQVTLSCSPISGHRSVSWYQQTPGQGLQFLFEYFSETQRNKGNFPGRFSGRQFSNSRSEMNVSTLELGDSALYLCASRPTALSTDTQYFGPGTRLTVL.

This clone was observed once. The chain combines TRBV5-1 with TRBJ2-2; D is perhaps TRBD1 (6 bases). This CDR3 contains 14 residues. CDR1 SGHRS and CDR2 YFSETQ come from the germline V gene. V was trimmed by 4 bases and J by 6 bases, leaving 13 bases between them. The CDR3 loop reads CASSLQQGAGELFF. As DNA, the CDR3 is TGCGCCAGCAGCCTTCAACAGGGCGCCGGGGAGCTGTTTTTT.

The chain uses TRBV6-5 and TRBJ1-1; TRBD1 aligns across 11 bases. The CDR3 totals 14 residues. Trimming cost V 8 bases and J 5 bases; bases outside gene matches: 7. Looked up from germline, CDR1 is MNHEY and CDR2 is SVGAGI. In nucleotides, the CDR3 is TGTGCCAGCGCATTGGGACAGGGGGGTACTGAAGCTTTCTTT. It is translated as CASALGQGGTEAFF.

The chain uses TRBV10-3 and TRBJ1-2; unclear D gene. From germline, CDR1 is ENHRY and CDR2 SYGVKD. Trimming cost V 4 bases and J 8 bases, with 14 bases left between them. The CDR3 contains 13 residues. The CDR3, as DNA: TGTGCCATCAGTGTGGAGGGTGGGCGCGGCTACACCTTC. This gives the protein CAISVEGGRGYTF.

The chain couples TRBV7-9 to TRBJ1-2; the D gene is possibly TRBD1 (6 bases). V lost 4 bases and J lost 7, with 19 bases in between. Germline V gene sequence: CDR1 SEHNR, CDR2 FQNEAQ (reference sequence). The CDR3 runs to 15 residues. CDR3 sequence: CASSSSTGGLGGYTF. The CDR3 coding sequence is TGTGCCAGCAGCTCCTCGACGGGGGGCCTAGGTGGCTACACCTTC.

The chain carries TRBV24-1 and TRBJ2-1, with 10 nucleotides matching TRBD2. The CDR3 has 15 residues. Per the germline V gene, CDR1 is KGHDR and CDR2 is SFDVKD. V lost 4 bases and J lost 5; bases outside the gene matches: 4. Here the CDR3 reads CATSELAGGDNEQFF. The CDR3 DNA reads as TGTGCCACCAGTGAATTAGCGGGGGGCGACAATGAGCAGTTCTTC.

V is TRBV12-3 or TRBV12-4 and J is TRBJ2-7; D unresolved. V was trimmed by 1 base and J by 6 bases, leaving 4 bases between them. The CDR3 is 11 amino acids. The CDR3 loop is CASSLGAEQYF. The CDR3 DNA is TGTGCCAGCAGTTTAGGGGCCGAGCAGTACTTC.

The V call is TRBV28, the J call TRBJ2-7; TRBD2 agrees at 12 bases. The CDR3 totals 15 residues. Per the germline V gene, CDR1 is MDHEN and CDR2 is SYDVKM. V trimming: 5 bases; J trimming: 2 bases; junction bases outside the gene matches: 4. CDR3 loop: CASSAPSGGAYEQYF. The CDR3 bases are TGTGCCAGCAGTGCACCTAGCGGGGGGGCCTACGAGCAGTACTTC.

This clone has more than one count but fewer than ten. The rearrangement uses TRBV28 and TRBJ1-3; 9 bases map to TRBD1. Looked up from germline, CDR1 is MDHEN and CDR2 is SYDVKM. V gave up 6 bases and J gave up 3 bases; unmatched junction bases: 6. The CDR3 loop spans 15 amino acids. Here the CDR3 DNA reads TGTGCCAGCAGGAAAACAGGGGGCAGTGGAAACACCATATATTTT. Protein: CASRKTGGSGNTIYF. The whole variable domain, filled in from reference TRBV28 and TRBJ1-3, reads DVKVTQSSRYLVKRTGEKVFLECVQDMDHENMFWYRQDPGLGLRLIYFSYDVKMKEKGDIPEGYSVSREKKERFSLILESASTNQTSMYLCASRKTGGSGNTIYFGEGSWLTVV.

The CDR3 loop is CASSESGAVSYEQYF. The DNA for the CDR3 is TGTGCCAGCAGTGAATCTGGGGCAGTTTCCTACGAGCAGTACTTC. The chain carries TRBV2 and TRBJ2-7; a weak D match, TRBD1 (5 bases). The CDR3 length is 15 residues. The germline CDR1 and CDR2 sequences are SNHLY and FYNNEI. V was shortened by 2 bases and J by 1 base, with 12 bases between the two germline ends.

Concerning this clone: Other DNA variants within this sample encode the same CDR3. The rearrangement uses TRBV6-5 and TRBJ2-2; no firm D call. The CDR3 loop spans 14 amino acids. Trimming removed 0 bases at V and 4 bases at J, with 6 bases between. Germline values: CDR1 MNHEY, CDR2 SVGAGI. The CDR3 loop is CASSYSATTGELFF. DNA of the CDR3: TGTGCCAGCAGTTACTCGGCCACCACCGGGGAGCTGTTTTTT.

The chain employs TRBV12-3 or TRBV12-4 and TRBJ1-2; 9 bases align to TRBD1. After removal of 6 bases from V and 6 bases from J, the junction contained 2 bases not matched to a gene. This CDR3 is 12 amino acids long. The CDR3 reads CASSRDRDGYTF. Written as DNA, the CDR3 is TGTGCCAGCAGCCGGGACAGGGATGGCTACACCTTC.

The rearrangement links TRBV7-8 to TRBJ2-1, with 8 bases lining up with TRBD2. The V gene end was trimmed by 5 bases and the J gene end by 5 bases; junction bases not matched to a gene: 5. The CDR3 has 14 amino acids. Per germline, CDR1 SGHVS and CDR2 FQNEAQ. CDR3 bases: TGTGCCAGCAGCCGACCGGGACTAGACAATGAGCAGTTCTTC. Encoded protein: CASSRPGLDNEQFF.

The chain carries TRBV18 and TRBJ2-1, with TRBD2 matching 8 bases. Trimming removed 4 bases from V and 3 bases from J; junction bases left unmatched: 5. The CDR3 loop spans 15 amino acids. In germline, CDR1 is KGHSH, CDR2 LQKENI. CDR3 in amino acids: CASSLDGGGYNEQFF. The CDR3 region has the DNA TGTGCCAGCTCACTTGACGGGGGGGGCTACAATGAGCAGTTCTTC.

The J gene is TRBJ2-3, the V gene TRBV5-1; D is perhaps TRBD1 (7 bases). Trimming left V 0 bases short and J 1 base short, with 15 bases between. The length of the CDR3 is 17 residues. CDR1 is SGHRS and CDR2 is YFSETQ in the germline V gene. CDR3 DNA: TGCGCCAGCAGCTTGGGGTGGCGGGACAGTGGCACAGATACGCAGTATTTT. It yields the protein CASSLGWRDSGTDTQYF.

The chain carries TRBV29-1 and TRBJ2-1, with D perhaps matching TRBD1 (5 bases). The V end was cut by 2 bases, the J end by 7 bases, with 12 bases between. This CDR3 has 13 residues. CDR1 is SQVTM and CDR2 is ANQGSEA in the germline V gene. The CDR3 spells CSVESDIGNEQFF. The CDR3 DNA reads TGCAGCGTTGAATCGGACATCGGGAATGAGCAGTTCTTC.

This clone was seen a single time. The gene calls are TRBV6-5 and TRBJ1-5; TRBD1 might be the D (5 bases). V was shortened by 6 bases and J by 6 bases, with 9 bases between the two germline ends. CDR1 and CDR2 (germline): MNHEY, SVGAGI. This CDR3 spans 12 amino acids. CDR3 DNA: TGTGCCAGCAGGGGGGGAGGTCAGCCCCAGCATTTT. Translating it yields CASRGGGQPQHF.

The chain joins TRBV19 to TRBJ2-7; D gene uncertain. Germline assignment: CDR1 LNHDA and CDR2 SQIVND (reference sequence). V dropped 1 base and J dropped 0 bases, with 10 bases sitting between them. The CDR3 is 15 amino acids. The CDR3 nucleotides are TGTGCCAGTAGTATAGTGAGGTCGAGCTCCTACGAGCAGTACTTC. It is translated as CASSIVRSSSYEQYF.

This clone has just a few counts. The chain recombines TRBV19 with TRBJ2-2, with 7 bases identical to TRBD1. This CDR3 region has 14 residues. The germline V gene encodes CDR1 LNHDA and CDR2 SQIVND (reference sequence). V was clipped by 7 bases and J by 2 bases; unmatched bases: 4. The chain's CDR3 is CASNDRENTGELFF. CDR3 DNA sequence: TGTGCCAGTAATGACAGGGAAAACACCGGGGAGCTGTTTTTT.

V and J are TRBV25-1 and TRBJ1-3, with D unclear. The CDR3 totals 13 residues. Trimming removed 7 bases from V and 0 bases from J, with 7 bases in between. Germline-derived CDR1 and CDR2 are MGHDK and SYGVNS. The CDR3 DNA sequence: TGTGCCAGCATGCTCAGCTCTGGAAACACCATATATTTT. Translated: CASMLSSGNTIYF.

V gene TRBV30 combines with J gene TRBJ1-3, with D hard to call. Germline loops: CDR1 GTSNPN, CDR2 SVGIG (reference sequence). The V end lost 3 bases, the J end lost 7 bases, and 10 bases lay between the germline ends. The CDR3 sequence is 12 residues long. Written as DNA, the CDR3 is TGTGCCTGGAGCTCGGGGAGGAACACCATATATTTT. The encoded protein is CAWSSGRNTIYF.

This clone was observed a handful of times. The chain is built from TRBV5-6 and TRBJ1-5; D is unclear. Trimming cost V 3 bases and J 6 bases, with 16 bases left between them. CDR3 size: 15 residues. The V gene's germline CDR1 is SGHDT and CDR2 YYEEEE. The CDR3 sequence: CASSWGGGSGQPQHF. The CDR3 DNA follows: TGTGCCAGCAGCTGGGGTGGAGGATCGGGTCAGCCCCAGCATTTT.

CDR3 residues: CASSREPTDTQYF. The CDR3 nucleotides are TGCGCCAGCAGTCGGGAACCCACAGATACGCAGTATTTT. The V and J genes are TRBV4-1 and TRBJ2-3; the D gene is possibly TRBD2 (5 bases). Trimming left V 6 bases short and J 2 bases short, with 9 bases between. The CDR3 is 13 amino acids. Germline values: CDR1 MGHRA, CDR2 YSYEKL.

The gene calls are TRBV28 and TRBJ1-1; D is ambiguous. Trimming left V 1 base short and J 1 base short, with 10 bases between. Germline V lookup: CDR1 MDHEN, CDR2 SYDVKM. This CDR3 region has 15 residues. CDR3 bases: TGTGCCAGCAGTTTATCCGGAGTTTCGAACACTGAAGCTTTCTTT. It specifies CASSLSGVSNTEAFF.

The V and J genes are TRBV27 and TRBJ2-7; perhaps TRBD1 as D (6 bases). CDR1 and CDR2 (germline): MNHEY, SMNVEV (reference sequence). V was cut by 5 bases and J by 1 base, with 18 bases left in between. The CDR3 runs to 16 residues. CDR3 region: CASSIDGTSLSYEQYF. CDR3 bases: TGTGCCAGCAGTATCGACGGGACATCCCTATCCTACGAGCAGTACTTC.